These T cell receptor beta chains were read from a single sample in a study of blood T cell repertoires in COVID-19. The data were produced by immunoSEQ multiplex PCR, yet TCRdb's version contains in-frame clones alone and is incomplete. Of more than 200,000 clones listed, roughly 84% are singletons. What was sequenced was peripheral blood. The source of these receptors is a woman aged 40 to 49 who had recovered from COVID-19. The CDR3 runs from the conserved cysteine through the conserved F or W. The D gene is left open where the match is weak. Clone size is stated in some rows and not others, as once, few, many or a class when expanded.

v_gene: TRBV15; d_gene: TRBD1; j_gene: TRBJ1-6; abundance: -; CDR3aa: CATSTDRLPQISYNSPLHF; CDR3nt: TGTGCCACCAGCACGGACAGGCTACCCCAAATCTCCTATAATTCACCCCTCCACTTT
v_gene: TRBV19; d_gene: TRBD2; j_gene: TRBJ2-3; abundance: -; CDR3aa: CASSGSSGVTDTQYF; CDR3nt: TGTGCCAGTAGTGGGTCTAGCGGGGTTACAGATACGCAGTATTTT
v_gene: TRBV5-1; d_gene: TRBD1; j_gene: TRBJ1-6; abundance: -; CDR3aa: CASRGTGVSPLHF; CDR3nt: TGCGCCAGCCGAGGGACAGGGGTATCACCCCTCCACTTT
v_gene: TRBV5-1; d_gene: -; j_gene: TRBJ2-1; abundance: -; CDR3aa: CASSYGQTSYNEQFF; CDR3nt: TGCGCCAGCAGCTACGGACAGACATCCTACAATGAGCAGTTCTTC
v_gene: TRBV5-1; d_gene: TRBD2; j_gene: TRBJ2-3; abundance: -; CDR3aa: CASSSGLAGNTDTQYF; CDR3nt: TGCGCCAGCAGCTCGGGACTAGCGGGGAACACAGATACGCAGTATTTT
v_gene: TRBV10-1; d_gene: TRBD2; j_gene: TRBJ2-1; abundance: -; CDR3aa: CASSEYTSGYNEQFF; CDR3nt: TGCGCCAGCAGTGAGTACACTAGCGGTTACAATGAGCAGTTCTTC
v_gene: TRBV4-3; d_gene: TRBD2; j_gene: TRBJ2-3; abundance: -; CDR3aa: CASSHGGIDTQYF; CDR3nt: TGCGCCAGCAGCCACGGGGGGATAGATACGCAGTATTTT
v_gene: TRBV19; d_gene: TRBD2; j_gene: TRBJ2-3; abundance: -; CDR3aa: CASSKAGGSTDTQYF; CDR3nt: TGTGCCAGTAGTAAGGCGGGGGGTAGCACAGATACGCAGTATTTT
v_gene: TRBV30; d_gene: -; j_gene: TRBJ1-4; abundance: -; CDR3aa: CAWRYGGEKLFF; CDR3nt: TGTGCCTGGCGATACGGGGGGGAAAAACTGTTTTTT
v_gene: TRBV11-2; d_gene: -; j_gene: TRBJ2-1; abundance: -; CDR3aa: CASSSDRGDEQFF; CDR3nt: TGTGCCAGCAGCTCTGATCGCGGGGATGAGCAGTTCTTC
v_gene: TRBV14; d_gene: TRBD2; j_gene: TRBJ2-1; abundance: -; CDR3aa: CASSQDPWASGGAWDEQFF; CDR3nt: TGTGCCAGCAGCCAAGATCCGTGGGCTAGCGGGGGGGCTTGGGATGAGCAGTTCTTC
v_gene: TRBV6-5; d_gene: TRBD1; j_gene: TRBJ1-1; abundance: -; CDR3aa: CASSRMTGRTEAFF; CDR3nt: TGTGCCAGCAGTCGTATGACAGGGAGGACTGAAGCTTTCTTT
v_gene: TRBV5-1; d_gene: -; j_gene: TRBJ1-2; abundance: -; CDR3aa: CASHDSANYGYTF; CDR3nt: TGCGCCAGTCATGACAGTGCTAACTATGGCTACACCTTC
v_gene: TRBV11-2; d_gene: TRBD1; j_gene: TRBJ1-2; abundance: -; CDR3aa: CASSIGTGFALGGYTF; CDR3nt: TGTGCCAGCAGCATCGGGACAGGGTTCGCCTTAGGTGGCTACACCTTC
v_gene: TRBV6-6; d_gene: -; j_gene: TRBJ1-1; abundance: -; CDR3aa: CASSTGNTEAFF; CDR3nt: TGTGCCAGCAGCACGGGAAACACTGAAGCTTTCTTT
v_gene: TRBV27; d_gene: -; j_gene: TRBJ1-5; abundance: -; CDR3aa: CASSRERTPPNQPQHF; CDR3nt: TGTGCCAGCAGTAGGGAGCGGACCCCCCCAAATCAGCCCCAGCATTTT
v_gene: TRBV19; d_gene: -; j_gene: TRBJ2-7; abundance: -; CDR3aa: CASSMPGPVIYEQYF; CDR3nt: TGTGCCAGTAGTATGCCAGGGCCGGTAATCTACGAGCAGTACTTC
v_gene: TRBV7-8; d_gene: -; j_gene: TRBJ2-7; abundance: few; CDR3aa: CASSPLSGYVEYF; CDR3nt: TGTGCCAGCAGCCCATTGTCGGGTTACGTTGAGTACTTC
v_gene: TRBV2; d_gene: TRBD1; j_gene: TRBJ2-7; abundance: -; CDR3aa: CASGSDRAYEQYF; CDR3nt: TGTGCCAGCGGTTCGGACAGGGCCTACGAGCAGTACTTC
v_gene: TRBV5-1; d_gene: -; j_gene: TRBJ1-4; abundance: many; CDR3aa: CASSLDRVQEKLFF; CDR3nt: TGCGCCAGCAGCTTGGACAGGGTGCAAGAAAAACTGTTTTTT
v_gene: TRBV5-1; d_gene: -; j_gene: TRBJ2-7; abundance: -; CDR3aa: CASSKDSHFYEQYF; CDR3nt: TGCGCCAGCAGCAAGGACTCCCATTTCTACGAGCAGTACTTC
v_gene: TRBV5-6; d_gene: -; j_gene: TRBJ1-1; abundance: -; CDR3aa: CASSLQGSAAEAFF; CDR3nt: TGTGCCAGCAGCTTGCAGGGATCGGCCGCAGAAGCTTTCTTT
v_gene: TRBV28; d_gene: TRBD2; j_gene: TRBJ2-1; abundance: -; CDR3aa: CASSPWTSGEYNEQFF; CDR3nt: TGTGCCAGCAGCCCATGGACTAGCGGAGAATACAATGAGCAGTTCTTC
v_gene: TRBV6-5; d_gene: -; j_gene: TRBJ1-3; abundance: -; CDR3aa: CASSPGVLSGNTIYF; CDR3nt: TGTGCCAGCAGCCCAGGGGTTCTCTCTGGAAACACCATATATTTT
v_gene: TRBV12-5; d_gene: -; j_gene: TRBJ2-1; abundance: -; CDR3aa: CASGRNPDAISYNEQFF; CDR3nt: TGTGCTAGTGGCAGAAACCCCGATGCAATCTCCTACAATGAGCAGTTCTTC
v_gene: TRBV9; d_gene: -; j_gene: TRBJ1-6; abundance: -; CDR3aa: CASSVEAVQTNSPLHF; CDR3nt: TGTGCCAGCAGCGTAGAAGCGGTACAGACTAATTCACCCCTCCACTTT
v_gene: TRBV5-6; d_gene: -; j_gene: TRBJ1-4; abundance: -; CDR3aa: CASSLRAGRGLSGKLFF; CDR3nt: TGTGCCAGCAGCTTGAGGGCCGGCAGGGGCTTATCTGGAAAACTGTTTTTT
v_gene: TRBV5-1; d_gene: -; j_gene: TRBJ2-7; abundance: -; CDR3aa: CASSLGAGVDEQYF; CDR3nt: TGCGCCAGCAGCTTGGGCGCGGGCGTGGACGAGCAGTACTTC
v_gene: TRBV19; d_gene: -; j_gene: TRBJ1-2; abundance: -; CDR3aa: CASSTRGGAYGYTF; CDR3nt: TGTGCCAGTAGTACCCGTGGGGGGGCCTATGGCTACACCTTC
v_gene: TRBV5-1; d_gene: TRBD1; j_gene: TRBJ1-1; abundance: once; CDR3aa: CASQDRGQVHTEAFF; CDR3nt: TGCGCCAGCCAGGACAGGGGGCAAGTACACACTGAAGCTTTCTTT
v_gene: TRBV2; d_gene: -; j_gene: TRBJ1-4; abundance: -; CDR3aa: CASSGQGNNEKLFF; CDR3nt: TGTGCCAGCAGTGGCCAGGGGAATAATGAAAAACTGTTTTTT
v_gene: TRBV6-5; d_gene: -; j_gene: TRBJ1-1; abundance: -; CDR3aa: CASRKTAGARAFF; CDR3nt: TGTGCCAGCAGAAAAACCGCGGGGGCCCGGGCTTTCTTT
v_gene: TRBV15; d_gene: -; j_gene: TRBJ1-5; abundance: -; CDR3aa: CATTSAGPNQPQHF; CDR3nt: TGTGCCACCACTTCGGCAGGGCCCAATCAGCCCCAGCATTTT
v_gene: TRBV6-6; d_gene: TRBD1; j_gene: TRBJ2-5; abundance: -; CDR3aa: CASSPTGTGNPETQYF; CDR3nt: TGTGCCAGCAGTCCCACCGGGACAGGGAACCCAGAGACCCAGTACTTC
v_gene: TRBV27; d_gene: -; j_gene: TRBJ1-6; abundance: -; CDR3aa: CASSKTTGIGYNSPLHF; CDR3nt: TGTGCCAGCAGTAAAACAACAGGGATCGGATATAATTCACCCCTCCACTTT
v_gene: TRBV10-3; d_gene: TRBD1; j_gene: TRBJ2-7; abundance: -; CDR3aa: CAISEVEWGQPPYEQYF; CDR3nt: TGTGCCATCAGTGAGGTTGAGTGGGGACAGCCACCCTACGAGCAGTACTTC
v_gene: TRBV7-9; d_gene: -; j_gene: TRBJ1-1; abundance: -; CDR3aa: CASSLGWGPNTEAFF; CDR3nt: TGTGCCAGCAGCCTAGGGTGGGGGCCGAACACTGAAGCTTTCTTT
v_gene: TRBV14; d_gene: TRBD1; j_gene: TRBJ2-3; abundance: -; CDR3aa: CASSQARDRNIADTQYF; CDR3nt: TGTGCCAGCAGCCAAGCCCGGGACAGGAATATAGCAGATACGCAGTATTTT
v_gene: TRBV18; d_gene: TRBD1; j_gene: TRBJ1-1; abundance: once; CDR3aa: CASSGTGGMNTEAFF; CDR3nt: TGTGCCAGCTCCGGGACAGGGGGCATGAACACTGAAGCTTTCTTT
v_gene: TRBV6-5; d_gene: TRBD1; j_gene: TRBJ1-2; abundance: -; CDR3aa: CASRGLDRANYGYTF; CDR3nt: TGTGCCAGCAGGGGACTGGACAGGGCTAACTATGGCTACACCTTC
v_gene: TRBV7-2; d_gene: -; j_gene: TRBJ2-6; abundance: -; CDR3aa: CASNTGSGANVLTF; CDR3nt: TGTGCCAGCAATACAGGTTCTGGGGCCAACGTCCTGACTTTC
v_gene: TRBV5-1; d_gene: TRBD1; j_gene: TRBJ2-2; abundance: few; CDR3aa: CASSQGQGGTGELFF; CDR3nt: TGCGCCAGCAGCCAAGGACAGGGTGGAACCGGGGAGCTGTTTTTT
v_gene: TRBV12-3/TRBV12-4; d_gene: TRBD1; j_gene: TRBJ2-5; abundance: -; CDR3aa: CASSGQGIETQYF; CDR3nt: TGTGCCAGCAGCGGACAGGGGATAGAGACCCAGTACTTC
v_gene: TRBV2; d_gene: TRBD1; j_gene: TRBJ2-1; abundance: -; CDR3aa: CASRGDRQHNEQFF; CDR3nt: TGTGCCAGCAGGGGGGACAGGCAGCACAATGAGCAGTTCTTC
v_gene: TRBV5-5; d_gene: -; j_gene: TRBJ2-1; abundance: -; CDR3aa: CASSLNSGSYNEQFF; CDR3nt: TGTGCCAGCAGCTTAAATTCGGGATCCTACAATGAGCAGTTCTTC
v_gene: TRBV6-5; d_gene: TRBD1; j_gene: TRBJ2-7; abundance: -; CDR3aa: CASSYDGTATYEQYF; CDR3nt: TGTGCCAGCAGTTACGATGGGACAGCTACCTACGAGCAGTACTTC
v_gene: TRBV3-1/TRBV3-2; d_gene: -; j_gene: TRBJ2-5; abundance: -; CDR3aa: CASSQVGGQETQYF; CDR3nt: TGTGCCAGCAGCCAAGTCGGAGGGCAAGAGACCCAGTACTTC